One sample yielded the 26 T cell receptor beta chains listed below, sequenced in a study of blood T cell repertoires in COVID-19. TCRdb's copy holds only in-frame clones and misses some; the assay was immunoSEQ multiplex PCR. Of 200,000 or so clones in the sample, 88% were seen once. The sequenced sample was peripheral blood. The receptor set was obtained from a woman aged 60-75 years with acute or convalescent COVID-19.

The genes are TRBV11-2 and TRBJ1-3, with a possible D match to TRBD1 (5 bases). Per germline, CDR1 SGHAT and CDR2 FQNNGV. Deletions cut 6 bases from V and 4 bases from J, with 13 bases between. CDR3 length equals 14 residues. CDR3 bases: TGTGCCAGCAGGCAGCCAGGGATGGGAAACACCATATATTTT. This encodes CASRQPGMGNTIYF.

This chain joins TRBV6-5 and TRBJ1-4, with D unclear. V lost 4 bases and J lost 0, with 9 bases in between. The CDR3 has 15 residues. Germline CDR1 is MNHEY and CDR2 is SVGAGI. The CDR3 loop is CASSFAGTTNEKLFF. The DNA of the CDR3 is TGTGCCAGCAGTTTCGCGGGGACAACTAATGAAAAACTGTTTTTT.

The V gene is TRBV7-9, the J gene TRBJ2-7, with TRBD2 matching 14 bases. The CDR3 sequence is 16 residues long. J was trimmed by 4 bases and V by 4 bases; bases with no gene match: 6. Per germline, CDR1 SEHNR and CDR2 FQNEAQ (reference sequence). Written as DNA, the CDR3 is TGTGCCAGCAGCTCGGGACTAGCGGGAGCCAGGTACGAGCAGTACTTC. This encodes CASSSGLAGARYEQYF.

The chain links TRBV6-5 to TRBJ2-7, with D maybe TRBD1 (6 bases). Trimming removed 1 base at V and 6 bases at J, with 10 bases between. Per the germline V gene, CDR1 is MNHEY and CDR2 is SVGAGI. The CDR3 is 13 amino acids. The CDR3 region is CASSYLLRGEQYF. CDR3 bases: TGTGCCAGCAGTTACTTACTCAGGGGCGAGCAGTACTTC.

The chain couples TRBV6-5 to TRBJ1-4, with TRBD1 as a possible D gene (6 bases). Germline CDR1 MNHEY, CDR2 SVGAGI. Trimming cost V 6 bases and J 8 bases, with 16 bases left between them. The CDR3 sequence is 14 residues long. The CDR3 protein is CASRKVGGGEKLFF. For the CDR3, the DNA is TGTGCCAGCAGGAAAGTAGGGGGTGGGGAAAAACTGTTTTTT.

The chain is built from TRBV4-1 and TRBJ2-5; D unresolved. Deletions cut 2 bases from V and 2 bases from J, with 15 bases between. CDR3 size: 16 residues. Germline V gene data show CDR1 as MGHRA and CDR2 as YSYEKL. CDR3 in DNA: TGCGCCAGCAGCCAAAGTCCCGAGTATAAGCAAGAGACCCAGTACTTC. This translates into CASSQSPEYKQETQYF.

The chain combines TRBV7-2 with TRBJ2-3, with 7 bases that match TRBD1. Trimming took 5 bases from V and 6 from J; bases not matched to a gene: 20. The CDR3 length is 18 residues. CDR1 and CDR2 from the germline V gene are SGHTA and FQGNSA. CDR3 sequence (DNA): TGTGCCAGCAGCCAAAGGGACAGAAAATCATCGCGGGCGGATACGCAGTATTTT. This gives the protein CASSQRDRKSSRADTQYF. The full variable domain, rest sourced from reference TRBV7-2 and TRBJ2-3, is GAGVSQSPSNKVTEKGKDVELRCDPISGHTALYWYRQSLGQGLEFLIYFQGNSAPDKSGLPSDRFSAERTGGSVSTLTIQRTQQEDSAVYLCASSQRDRKSSRADTQYFGPGTRLTVL.

The rearrangement uses TRBV19 and TRBJ1-5, with 7 positions matching TRBD1. The CDR3 has 16 residues. V gave up 4 bases and J gave up 2 bases; unmatched junction bases: 8. Germline assignment: CDR1 LNHDA and CDR2 SQIVND (reference sequence). Written as DNA, the CDR3 is TGTGCCAGTAGTACCCTAACCGGACAGGGCAATCAGCCCCAGCATTTT. Translated: CASSTLTGQGNQPQHF.

The genes are TRBV10-3 and TRBJ2-7, with TRBD1 matching over 11 bases. J lost 3 bases, V lost 6 bases, and 1 base had no gene match. The CDR3 spans 13 residues. Germline CDR1 reads ENHRY; CDR2 reads SYGVKD. The CDR3 bases are TGTGCCATCAGGGGACAGGGGGTCTACGAGCAGTACTTC. Its protein product is CAIRGQGVYEQYF.

The V and J genes are TRBV7-9 and TRBJ2-1, with D perhaps matching TRBD2 (6 bases). Trimming took 2 bases from V and 4 from J, leaving 15 bases between them. The CDR3 consists of 16 residues. Germline V gene lookup returns CDR1 SEHNR and CDR2 FQNEAQ (reference sequence). The CDR3 DNA sequence: TGTGCCAGCAGCTTATTCATGGGACTGGGGTACAATGAGCAGTTCTTC. This encodes CASSLFMGLGYNEQFF.

This chain links TRBV28 with TRBJ1-3; TRBD1 is a possible D gene (6 bases). CDR1 and CDR2 from the germline V gene are MDHEN and SYDVKM. Deletions cut 1 base from V and 2 bases from J, with 9 bases between. This CDR3 has 15 residues. For the CDR3, the DNA is TGTGCCAGCAGTTTATTGCAGGGGACTGGAAACACCATATATTTT. It yields the protein CASSLLQGTGNTIYF.

The genes are TRBV5-6 and TRBJ2-1; 11 bases are a match to TRBD2. This CDR3 spans 15 amino acids. With 1 base clipped from V and 8 bases from J, the junction kept 5 bases outside the gene matches. Germline V gene data show CDR1 as SGHDT and CDR2 as YYEEEE. The CDR3 protein is CASSLSLAGGDEQFF. CDR3 DNA sequence: TGTGCCAGCAGCTTGTCCCTAGCGGGAGGTGATGAGCAGTTCTTC.

The chain employs TRBV18 and TRBJ1-1; 8 bases fit TRBD1. The CDR3 has 14 amino acids. Germline-derived CDR1 and CDR2 are KGHSH and LQKENI. V lost 3 bases, J lost 4 bases, and 4 bases stayed unmatched. The CDR3: CASSPPGGGTEAFF. DNA of the CDR3: TGTGCCAGCTCACCCCCAGGGGGCGGCACTGAAGCTTTCTTT. The full variable domain, in which reference TRBV18 and TRBJ1-1 provide the parts outside the CDR3, is NAGVMQNPRHLVRRRGQEARLRCSPMKGHSHVYWYRQLPEEGLKFMVYLQKENIIDESGMPKERFSAEFPKEGPSILRIQQVVRGDSAAYFCASSPPGGGTEAFFGQGTRLTVV.

The chain links TRBV12-3 or TRBV12-4 to TRBJ2-1; D remains ambiguous. This CDR3 has 12 residues. Trimming cost V 1 base and J 13 bases, with 11 bases left between them. CDR3 sequence: CASSLDARHQFF. CDR3 nucleotides: TGTGCCAGCAGTTTAGATGCTCGACATCAGTTCTTC.

This chain joins TRBV29-1 and TRBJ1-6; D is ambiguous. The CDR3 is 13 residues long. CDR1 SQVTM and CDR2 ANQGSEA come from the germline V gene. Trimming removed 6 bases from V and 3 bases from J, with 9 bases in between. As DNA, the CDR3 is TGCAGCGTCGCTACAGACTATAATTCACCCCTCCACTTT. Translating gives CSVATDYNSPLHF.

J is TRBJ2-7 and V is TRBV3-1 (or the pseudogene TRBV3-2); weak D call: TRBD1 (6 bases). The CDR3 totals 14 residues. Germline CDR1 and CDR2: LGHDT and YNNKEL (reference sequence). The V end lost 0 bases, the J end lost 3 bases, and 9 bases lay between the germline ends. CDR3 loop: CASSQEGTRYEQYF. The DNA for the CDR3 is TGTGCCAGCAGCCAAGAAGGGACACGCTACGAGCAGTACTTC.

This clone was seen only once. The rearrangement uses TRBV3-1 (or the pseudogene TRBV3-2) and TRBJ2-1; TRBD2 is a possible D gene (5 bases). Trimming pared 10 bases from V and 5 bases from J, leaving 18 bases between. CDR3 length equals 14 residues. Germline loops: CDR1 LGHDT, CDR2 YNNKEL (reference sequence). This chain's CDR3 is CATQRGGYHNEQFF. The CDR3 region has the DNA TGTGCCACCCAGCGTGGCGGGTATCACAATGAGCAGTTCTTC.

V and J are TRBV3-1 (or the pseudogene TRBV3-2) and TRBJ1-3; possible D gene TRBD1, 6 bases. Per the germline V gene, CDR1 is LGHDT and CDR2 is YNNKEL (reference sequence). The germline V and J ends were trimmed by 4 bases and 8 bases, with 9 bases remaining between them. The CDR3 runs 12 residues. The CDR3 DNA is TGTGCCAGCAGCCGAGGGGGGGACACCATATATTTT. It codes for CASSRGGDTIYF.

Of note for this clone: One end of the junction is discordant with germline, which a read error may explain. The chain carries TRBV20-1 and TRBJ2-7; weak D call: TRBD2 (6 bases). The CDR3 runs 11 residues. CDR1 DFQATT and CDR2 SNEGSKA come from the germline V gene (reference sequence). CDR3 amino acids: CSARGASRGNF. CDR3 DNA: TGCAGTGCTAGAGGGGCCTCTCGGGGGAACTTC.

The chain carries TRBV5-6 and TRBJ1-1, with 8 bases matching TRBD1. V shed 0 bases and J 7 bases; nucleotides not matched to a gene: 8. The length of the CDR3 is 15 residues. Germline CDR1 and CDR2: SGHDT and YYEEEE. The CDR3 sequence: CASSLAGTGRNEAFF. CDR3 nucleotide sequence: TGTGCCAGCAGCTTGGCCGGGACAGGAAGAAATGAAGCTTTCTTT. The variable domain in full, completed from reference TRBV5-6 and TRBJ1-1, reads DAGVTQSPTHLIKTRGQQVTLRCSPKSGHDTVSWYQQALGQGPQFIFQYYEEEERQRGNFPDRFSGHQFPNYSSELNVNALLLGDSALYLCASSLAGTGRNEAFFGQGTRLTVV.

V gene TRBV11-2 combines with J gene TRBJ1-1, with D hard to call. Germline loops: CDR1 SGHAT, CDR2 FQNNGV. V was trimmed by 5 bases and J by 0 bases, leaving 10 bases between them. This CDR3 contains 14 residues. The CDR3 DNA sequence: TGTGCCAGCAGCCCACAGAATTTGAACACTGAAGCTTTCTTT. This encodes CASSPQNLNTEAFF.

This rearrangement joins TRBV4-3 to TRBJ1-3; D uncertain. CDR1 and CDR2 (germline): LGHNA, YSLEER. The ends were cut back, 4 bases at V and 7 bases at J, with 17 bases in the middle. This CDR3 has 15 amino acids. The CDR3 DNA reads TGCGCCAGCAGCCCCGAGGGTATATCGGGGAACACCATATATTTT. Protein product: CASSPEGISGNTIYF.

At least ten counts were recorded for this clone. The chain links TRBV3-1 (or the pseudogene TRBV3-2) to TRBJ2-1; maybe TRBD2 (6 bases). The V end lost 0 bases, the J end lost 15 bases, and 12 bases lay between the germline ends. CDR1 LGHDT and CDR2 YNNKEL come from the germline V gene (reference sequence). The CDR3 contains 12 residues. The CDR3 loop reads CASSQEAGLAFF. The CDR3 bases are TGTGCCAGCAGCCAAGAGGCGGGGTTGGCGTTCTTC.

In this sample, this clone turned up once. V is TRBV6-5 and J is TRBJ2-5; TRBD1 matches 7 bases. This CDR3 is built from 15 residues. The junction had 6 bases not matched to a gene; V was cut back by 0 bases and J by 5 bases. Germline CDR1 is MNHEY and CDR2 is SVGAGI. CDR3 loop: CASSYSIAQGETQYF. CDR3 DNA: TGTGCCAGCAGTTACTCGATCGCACAGGGGGAGACCCAGTACTTC.

The chain carries TRBV6-5 and TRBJ1-4; TRBD1 agrees at 9 bases. This CDR3 is built from 15 residues. V shed 6 bases, J shed 0 bases, and the junction held 2 bases outside the gene matches. Germline V gene sequence: CDR1 MNHEY, CDR2 SVGAGI. The CDR3 spells CASRRQGATNEKLFF. The CDR3 bases are TGTGCCAGCAGACGACAGGGGGCAACTAATGAAAAACTGTTTTTT.

V is TRBV24-1 and J is TRBJ2-1, with D maybe TRBD2 (5 bases). This CDR3 has 22 residues. V was cut by 1 base and J by 1 base, with 28 bases left in between. Germline V CDR1 and CDR2: KGHDR, SFDVKD. CDR3 sequence reads: CATSDFLRGNVSPLYSYNEQFF. CDR3 DNA: TGTGCCACCAGTGATTTCTTGAGAGGGAACGTTTCCCCTTTGTATTCCTACAATGAGCAGTTCTTC.